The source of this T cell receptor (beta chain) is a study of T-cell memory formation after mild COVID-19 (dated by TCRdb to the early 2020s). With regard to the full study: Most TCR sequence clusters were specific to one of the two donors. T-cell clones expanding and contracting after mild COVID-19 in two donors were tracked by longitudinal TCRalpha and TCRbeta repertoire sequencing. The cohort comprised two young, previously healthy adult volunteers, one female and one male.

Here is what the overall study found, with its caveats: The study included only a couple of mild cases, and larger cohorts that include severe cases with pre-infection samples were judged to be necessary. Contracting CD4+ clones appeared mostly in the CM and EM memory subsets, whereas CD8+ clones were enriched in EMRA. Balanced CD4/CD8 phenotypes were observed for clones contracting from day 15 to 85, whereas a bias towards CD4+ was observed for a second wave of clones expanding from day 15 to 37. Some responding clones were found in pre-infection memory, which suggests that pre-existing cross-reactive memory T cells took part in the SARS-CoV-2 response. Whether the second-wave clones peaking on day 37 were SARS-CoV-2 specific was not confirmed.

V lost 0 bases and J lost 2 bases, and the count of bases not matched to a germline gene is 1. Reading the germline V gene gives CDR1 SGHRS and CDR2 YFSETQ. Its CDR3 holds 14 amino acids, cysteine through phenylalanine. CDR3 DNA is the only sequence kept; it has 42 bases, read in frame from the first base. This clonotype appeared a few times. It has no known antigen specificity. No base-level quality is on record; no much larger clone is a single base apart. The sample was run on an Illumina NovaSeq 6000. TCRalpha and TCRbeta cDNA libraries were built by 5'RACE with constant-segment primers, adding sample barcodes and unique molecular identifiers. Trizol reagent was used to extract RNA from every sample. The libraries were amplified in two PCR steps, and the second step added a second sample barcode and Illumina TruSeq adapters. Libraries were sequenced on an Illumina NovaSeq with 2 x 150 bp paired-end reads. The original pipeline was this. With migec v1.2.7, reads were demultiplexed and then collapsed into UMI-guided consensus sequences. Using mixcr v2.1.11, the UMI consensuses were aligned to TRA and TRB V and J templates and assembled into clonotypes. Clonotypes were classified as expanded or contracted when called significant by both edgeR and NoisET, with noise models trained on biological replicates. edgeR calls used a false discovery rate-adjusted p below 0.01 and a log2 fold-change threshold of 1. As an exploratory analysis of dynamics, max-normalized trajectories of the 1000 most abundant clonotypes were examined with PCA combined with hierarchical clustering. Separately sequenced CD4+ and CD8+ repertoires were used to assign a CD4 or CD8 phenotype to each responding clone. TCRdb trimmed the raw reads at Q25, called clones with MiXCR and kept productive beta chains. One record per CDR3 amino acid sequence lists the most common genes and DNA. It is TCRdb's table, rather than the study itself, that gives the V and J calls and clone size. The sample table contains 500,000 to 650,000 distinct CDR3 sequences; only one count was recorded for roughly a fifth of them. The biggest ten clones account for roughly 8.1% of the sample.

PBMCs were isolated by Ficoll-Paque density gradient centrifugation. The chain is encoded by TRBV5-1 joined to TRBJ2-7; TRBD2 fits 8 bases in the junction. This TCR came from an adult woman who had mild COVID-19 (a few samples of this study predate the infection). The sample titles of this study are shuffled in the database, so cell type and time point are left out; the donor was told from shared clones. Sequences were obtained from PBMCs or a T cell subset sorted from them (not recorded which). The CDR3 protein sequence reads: CASSLETSAYEQYF. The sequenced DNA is TGCGCCAGCAGCTTGGAGACTAGCGCCTACGAGCAGTACTTC. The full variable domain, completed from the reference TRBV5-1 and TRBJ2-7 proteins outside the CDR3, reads KAGVTQTPRYLIKTRGQQVTLSCSPISGHRSVSWYQQTPGQGLQFLFEYFSETQRNKGNFPGRFSGRQFSNSRSEMNVSTLELGDSALYLCASSLETSAYEQYFGPGTRLTVT.